This T cell receptor (beta chain) was identified during a study of molecular identifiers for immune sequencing clone quantification. In its sample, this clonotype was seen many times. A single record per CDR3 protein comes from TCRdb applying MiXCR to the PCR reads. The sample has 250,000 to 350,000 distinct CDR3 sequences; about a fifth are singletons. This sequence was found in a human donor in good health. Some libraries in this study had Jurkat cell RNA spiked in. Sequenced input: naive CD8+ T cells from blood, with Jurkat cell RNA spiked in. As for subset: FACS-sorted CD8+CD4-CCR7+CD45RA+ naive T cells.

In DNA, the CDR3 is TGTGCCAGCAGCTCCGTTACTAGCAATCAGCCCCAGCATTTT. Its translation is CASSSVTSNQPQHF. The chain couples TRBV7-9 to TRBJ1-5; no clear D. Trimming left V 4 bases short and J 0 bases short, with 7 bases between. The CDR3 loop spans 14 amino acids. Looked up from germline, CDR1 is SEHNR and CDR2 is FQNEAQ (reference sequence).